These T cell receptor beta chains were read from a single sample in a study of T cell repertoires in cytomegalovirus infection. These TCRs are of unknown antigen specificity. TCRdb used MiXCR to reprocess the reads, holding one entry per CDR3 protein. The table has a few hundred thousand distinct CDR3 sequences, 40% to 50% seen once. The source was cultured PBMCs, collected from culture after CMV antigen stimulation. The source is a human donor in good health (CMV status not recorded). Some clones in this sample may be carry-over from other donors' samples. The CDR3 runs from the conserved cysteine through the conserved F or W. D genes are given only for firm matches. The size entry is marked missing in some rows and otherwise reads once, few, many or a size class.

D gene	clone size	V gene	J gene	CDR3 protein	CDR3 DNA
.	.	TRBV6-8	TRBJ1-4	CASVPGAREKLFF	TGTGCCAGCGTTCCGGGGGCACGCGAAAAACTGTTTTTT
TRBD2	.	TRBV7-6	TRBJ2-3	CASSLLRDYAADTQYF	TGTGCCAGCAGCTTACTCCGGGACTATGCTGCAGATACGCAGTATTTT
.	.	TRBV18	TRBJ1-1	CASSPNPTGVNTEAFF	TGTGCCAGCTCACCGAACCCGACAGGAGTGAACACTGAAGCTTTCTTT
TRBD1	.	TRBV11-2	TRBJ1-1	CASSGRDSEAFF	TGTGCCAGCAGCGGCCGGGACAGTGAAGCTTTCTTT
.	.	TRBV20-1	TRBJ2-2	CSASGLDIPNTGELFF	TGCAGTGCTAGTGGTCTCGACATCCCGAACACCGGGGAGCTGTTTTTT
.	few	TRBV7-8	TRBJ2-3	CASSLMGVPTDTQYF	TGTGCCAGCAGCCTCATGGGTGTGCCCACAGATACGCAGTATTTT
.	few	TRBV6-2/TRBV6-3	TRBJ1-1	CASSRDWDPEAFF	TGTGCCAGCAGTAGAGATTGGGACCCTGAAGCTTTCTTT
.	.	TRBV6-8	TRBJ2-1	CASSRAVGSGEQFF	TGTGCCAGCAGCAGAGCGGTCGGGTCAGGCGAGCAGTTCTTC
.	few	TRBV4-1	TRBJ2-3	CASSYGGPGTDTQYF	TGCGCCAGCAGCTACGGAGGGCCCGGCACAGATACGCAGTATTTT
.	.	TRBV20-1	TRBJ1-6	CSARDLWQSSYNSPLHF	TGCAGTGCTAGAGATCTGTGGCAGAGCTCCTATAATTCACCCCTCCACTTT
TRBD1	few	TRBV28	TRBJ1-1	CASSLTGPKGAFF	TGTGCCAGCAGCCTGACAGGGCCCAAGGGTGCTTTCTTT
TRBD1	few	TRBV12-3/TRBV12-4	TRBJ2-7	CASSPTGVEQYF	TGTGCCAGCAGCCCTACAGGGGTCGAGCAGTACTTC
TRBD1	few	TRBV12-3/TRBV12-4	TRBJ1-5	CASSGGTGDQPQHF	TGTGCCAGCAGTGGGGGGACAGGGGATCAGCCCCAGCATTTT
TRBD2	few	TRBV7-8	TRBJ2-7	CASSGRPRGRISYEQYF	TGTGCCAGCAGCGGGCGTCCGCGCGGGAGGATTTCCTACGAGCAGTACTTC
TRBD2	.	TRBV5-4	TRBJ2-1	CASSAGTSGAGEQFF	TGTGCCAGCAGCGCCGGGACTAGCGGGGCTGGTGAGCAGTTCTTC
.	.	TRBV6-6	TRBJ1-1	CASSSIGPNTEAFF	TGTGCCAGCAGTTCTATCGGGCCTAACACTGAAGCTTTCTTT
TRBD1	.	TRBV12-3/TRBV12-4	TRBJ1-5	CASSLVAGGGQPQHF	TGTGCCAGCAGTTTAGTGGCAGGGGGCGGTCAGCCCCAGCATTTT
TRBD1	.	TRBV2	TRBJ2-1	CASAPNRGSSYNEQFF	TGTGCCAGTGCACCAAACAGGGGTAGCTCCTACAATGAGCAGTTCTTC
.	.	TRBV4-1	TRBJ2-3	CASSQPTLKDTQYF	TGCGCCAGCAGCCAGCCGACCCTGAAGGATACGCAGTATTTT
.	.	TRBV6-2/TRBV6-3	TRBJ1-5	CASSWALNQPQHF	TGTGCCAGCAGTTGGGCACTGAATCAGCCCCAGCATTTT
.	few	TRBV7-8	TRBJ2-3	CASSLDGWAHTQYF	TGTGCCAGCAGCTTAGACGGTTGGGCGCATACGCAGTATTTT
TRBD1	.	TRBV7-8	TRBJ2-5	CATTEWDRDQETQYF	TGTGCCACCACGGAGTGGGACAGGGACCAAGAGACCCAGTACTTC
TRBD1	.	TRBV15	TRBJ2-1	CATSRDKGTGSNEQFF	TGTGCCACCAGCAGAGATAAAGGGACAGGGTCAAATGAGCAGTTCTTC
TRBD2	.	TRBV4-2	TRBJ2-1	CASSPTGAGGYNEQFF	TGTGCCAGCAGCCCGACGGGAGCGGGAGGTTACAATGAGCAGTTCTTC
.	.	TRBV24-1	TRBJ2-1	CATSDTGGRRYNEQFF	TGTGCCACCAGTGATACCGGGGGCAGACGTTACAATGAGCAGTTCTTC
.	.	TRBV20-1	TRBJ1-6	CSASQGLNSPLHF	TGCAGTGCTAGTCAGGGATTGAATTCACCCCTCCACTTT